This T cell receptor beta chain originates from a study of identical twins. Study-wide results and caveats: Without tracking the same donors, conclusions rested on cross-sectional statistical analysis. The models systematically underestimated how much out-of-frame TCR alpha was shared in monozygotic twins.

This clonotype was seen more than once but under ten times. As yet, its antigen is unknown. TCRdb redid the calling of the 5' RACE reads with MiXCR, one entry per CDR3 protein. Here the sample spans about 690,000 distinct CDR3 sequences, around 21% being singletons. Per germline, CDR1 MNHEY and CDR2 SMNVEV (reference sequence). This CDR3 has 15 amino acids. V was clipped by 5 bases and J by 4 bases, with 15 bases between them. A further study also used this sample, focusing on T cells expressing NK-cell markers. That report adds: Where four donors were concerned, these clonotypes also led the CD3+CD56-NKG2C+ fraction.

The receptor comes from a young woman in good health. The specimen was PBMCs. V gene TRBV27 combines with J gene TRBJ2-1, with TRBD1 as a possible D gene (5 bases). The CDR3 loop is CASSTNQGPYNEQFF. The CDR3 DNA follows: TGTGCCAGCAGTACTAACCAGGGTCCGTACAATGAGCAGTTCTTC.